This T cell receptor (beta chain) originates from a study of PD-L1 blockade in urothelial cancer. This CDR3 is 16 amino acids long. Germline-derived CDR1 and CDR2 are SGHRS and YFSETQ. V shed 4 bases, J shed 1 base, and the junction held 11 bases outside the gene matches. Every PCR got spiked synthetic TCR analog templates. TCRdb's table, derived via immunoSEQ multiplex PCR, lists solely in-frame clones and lacks some. This sample yields about 40,000 clones, of which over 75% are seen a single time; about 17% belongs to the top ten. J is TRBJ2-7 and V is TRBV5-1, with 7 bases matching TRBD1. This material consisted of PBMCs, taken around atezolizumab (anti-PD-L1) treatment. The receptor comes from a man aged 60 to 75 with urothelial cancer. This chain's CDR3 is CASSPLGQGDSYEQYF. CDR3 nucleotides: TGCGCCAGCAGCCCCCTTGGGCAGGGGGATTCCTACGAGCAGTACTTC.